These 17 T cell receptor beta chains were sequenced from one sample in a study of blood T cell repertoires in COVID-19. Sequencing was performed with immunoSEQ multiplex PCR; in TCRdb, only in-frame clones are kept and a portion is missing. The data show around 250,000 clones, approximately 85% seen once. The sequenced sample was PBMCs or T cells enriched from blood (not recorded which). These receptors originate from a woman aged 45-65 years who had recovered from COVID-19.

J is TRBJ2-5 and V is TRBV6-5; possible D gene TRBD2, 6 bases. Germline loops: CDR1 MNHEY, CDR2 SVGAGI. This CDR3 spans 15 amino acids. V was clipped by 6 bases and J by 5 bases, with 19 bases between them. In DNA form, the CDR3 reads TGTGCCAGCAGCCTCGGGTGGGGGGATGTGGAGACCCAGTACTTC. Amino acids: CASSLGWGDVETQYF.

The CDR3 loop is CAMASRAGTSGRRYF. The CDR3 bases are TGTGCCATGGCTTCTCGGGCCGGGACTAGCGGGAGGAGGTACTTC. The V gene is TRBV10-3, the J gene TRBJ2-7; 15 nucleotides align to TRBD2. J gave up 12 bases and V 9 bases, and 15 bases lay outside the gene matches. From germline, CDR1 is ENHRY and CDR2 SYGVKD. The CDR3 totals 15 residues.

The rearrangement uses TRBV4-1 and TRBJ2-7; 9 bases are shared with TRBD1. The CDR3 contains 16 residues. The germline CDR1 and CDR2 sequences are MGHRA and YSYEKL. V was clipped by 0 bases and J by 4 bases; unmatched bases: 7. The CDR3 is CASSQDRQGVYYEQYF. Here the CDR3 DNA reads TGCGCCAGCAGCCAAGATAGACAGGGGGTCTATTACGAGCAGTACTTC.

The rearrangement links TRBV3-1 (or the pseudogene TRBV3-2) to TRBJ2-3; 7 nucleotides match TRBD2. Germline assignment: CDR1 LGHDT and CDR2 YNNKEL (reference sequence). The V gene end was trimmed by 4 bases and the J gene end by 0 bases; junction bases not matched to a gene: 7. The CDR3 extends over 16 amino acids. The CDR3 loop is CASSPHLSGSTDTQYF. Here the CDR3 DNA reads TGTGCCAGCAGCCCCCACCTTAGCGGGAGCACAGATACGCAGTATTTT.

The chain has TRBV12-5 and TRBJ2-1; 9 nucleotides align to TRBD2. V was pared by 6 bases and J by 4 bases, with 7 bases of the junction left unmatched. This CDR3 has 15 amino acids. Germline-derived CDR1 and CDR2 are LGHNT and FRNRAP. In nucleotides, the CDR3 is TGTGCTAGTGGAGCCCTAGCGGGGTCATACAATGAGCAGTTCTTC. This sequence encodes CASGALAGSYNEQFF.

This chain's CDR3 is CSVQGNGYTF. As DNA, the CDR3 is TGCAGCGTTCAGGGAAACGGCTACACCTTC. V and J are TRBV29-1 and TRBJ1-2; D perhaps matches TRBD1 (5 bases). Trimming stripped 5 bases from V and 8 bases from J, with 9 bases between. CDR1 SQVTM and CDR2 ANQGSEA come from the germline V gene. The CDR3 loop spans 10 amino acids.

This chain links TRBV24-1 with TRBJ2-6; D possibly corresponds to TRBD2 (6 bases). V lost 4 bases to trimming and J lost 2 bases, with 11 bases between them. The CDR3 has 16 amino acids. The germline CDR1 and CDR2 sequences are KGHDR and SFDVKD. CDR3 sequence: CATSDGGLAGANVLTF. CDR3 DNA: TGTGCCACCAGTGACGGAGGGCTCGCTGGGGCCAACGTCCTGACTTTC.

V is TRBV5-1 and J is TRBJ2-1; 10 bases match TRBD1. CDR3 length: 15 residues. V lost 3 bases to trimming and J lost 3 bases; unmatched junction nucleotides: 3. Germline CDR1 SGHRS, CDR2 YFSETQ. This chain's CDR3 is CASSSTGGFYNEQFF. The CDR3 DNA reads as TGCGCCAGCAGCTCGACAGGGGGCTTCTACAATGAGCAGTTCTTC.

The chain combines TRBV5-1 with TRBJ1-6; tentative D call: TRBD1 (5 bases). Trimming cost V 5 bases and J 7 bases, with 19 bases left between them. Per the germline V gene, CDR1 is SGHRS and CDR2 is YFSETQ. The CDR3 consists of 16 residues. This CDR3 is CASRGENQGWNSPLHF. The CDR3 nucleotides read TGCGCCAGCAGAGGGGAAAATCAGGGCTGGAATTCACCCCTCCACTTT. Filled out from reference TRBV5-1 and TRBJ1-6, the complete variable domain reads KAGVTQTPRYLIKTRGQQVTLSCSPISGHRSVSWYQQTPGQGLQFLFEYFSETQRNKGNFPGRFSGRQFSNSRSEMNVSTLELGDSALYLCASRGENQGWNSPLHFGNGTRLTVT.

The V gene is TRBV3-1 (or the pseudogene TRBV3-2), the J gene TRBJ1-1, with D possibly being TRBD1 (5 bases). Germline V gives CDR1 LGHDT, CDR2 YNNKEL (reference sequence). The CDR3 extends over 15 amino acids. V lost 4 bases and J 4 bases, leaving 16 bases between the germline ends. Written as DNA, the CDR3 is TGTGCCAGCAGCCTTCGGAACGGGGGTGGCACTGAAGCTTTCTTT. Encoded protein: CASSLRNGGGTEAFF.

The chain employs TRBV5-1 and TRBJ2-1, with 10 positions matching TRBD2. The V gene's germline CDR1 is SGHRS and CDR2 YFSETQ. The CDR3 is 15 amino acids. V was pared by 5 bases and J by 0 bases, with 2 bases of the junction left unmatched. The CDR3 nucleotides are TGCGCCAGCAGACCTAGCGGGAGCTCCTACAATGAGCAGTTCTTC. Translation gives CASRPSGSSYNEQFF.

J is TRBJ1-6 and V is TRBV18, with 9 positions matching TRBD1. V gave up 3 bases and J gave up 9 bases; unmatched junction bases: 6. The CDR3 contains 15 residues. Germline V gene data show CDR1 as KGHSH and CDR2 as LQKENI. CDR3 DNA: TGTGCCAGCTCACCGTTGACAGGGGGGCTTTCACCCCTCCACTTT. It specifies CASSPLTGGLSPLHF.

This clone was seen only a few times. The chain carries TRBV19 and TRBJ2-6; no clear D. Trimming took off 4 bases at V and 2 bases at J, with 12 bases between the two ends. Germline V gene data show CDR1 as LNHDA and CDR2 as SQIVND (reference sequence). There are 16 residues in the CDR3. The CDR3 is CASSKPSVAGANVLTF. Written as DNA, the CDR3 is TGTGCCAGTAGTAAGCCTTCGGTCGCTGGGGCCAACGTCCTGACTTTC.

This chain uses TRBV27 with TRBJ1-4; the D gene is possibly TRBD1 (6 bases). V was shortened by 2 bases and J by 0 bases, with 10 bases between the two germline ends. CDR3 length: 16 amino acids. Germline CDR1 reads MNHEY; CDR2 reads SMNVEV (reference sequence). The CDR3 loop reads CASSLSAGATNEKLFF. The CDR3 nucleotides read TGTGCCAGCAGTTTAAGCGCAGGGGCAACTAATGAAAAACTGTTTTTT.

This chain joins TRBV3-1 (or the pseudogene TRBV3-2) and TRBJ2-5, with 7 bases fitting TRBD1. In germline, CDR1 is LGHDT, CDR2 YNNKEL (reference sequence). V trimming: 7 bases; J trimming: 2 bases; junction bases outside the gene matches: 4. The CDR3 runs to 13 residues. The CDR3, as DNA: TGTGCCAGCACCCTGACAGGGCAAGAGACCCAGTACTTC. It yields the protein CASTLTGQETQYF.

A remark on this clone: This same CDR3 is encoded by further DNA sequences in the sample. The genes are TRBV19 and TRBJ2-1, with 7 positions matching TRBD2. This CDR3 has 14 amino acids. The V and J ends lost 5 bases and 0 bases, in that order; junction bases with no gene match: 1. Germline values: CDR1 LNHDA, CDR2 SQIVND (reference sequence). CDR3: CASSWGGSYNEQFF. As DNA, the CDR3 is TGTGCCAGTAGTTGGGGGGGCTCCTACAATGAGCAGTTCTTC.

The J gene is TRBJ1-2, the V gene TRBV28, with 8 bases lining up with TRBD1. Germline V CDR1 and CDR2: MDHEN, SYDVKM. The CDR3 sequence is 14 residues long. J gave up 2 bases and V 5 bases, and 4 bases lay outside the gene matches. The CDR3 region is CASSTGTGNYGYTF. CDR3 in DNA: TGTGCCAGCAGTACCGGGACAGGAAACTATGGCTACACCTTC.